This T cell receptor beta chain was retrieved from a study of PD-L1 blockade in urothelial cancer. Overall study: Researchers looked at the blood 3 weeks (second dose) and 6 weeks after treatment began. Median T cell yield from blood was fewer than 150,000. Broader study findings: Stronger expansion of tumor-associated clones in blood at 3 weeks distinguished durable-benefit patients.

As to this clone: The antigen is unknown.

The time point was: pretreatment peripheral blood. Each PCR received spiked synthetic TCR analog templates. Clones were read by immunoSEQ multiplex PCR, and TCRdb kept only the in-frame ones, dropping some. The sample carries about 43,000 clones, over 75% recorded once. The CDR3 totals 12 residues. V dropped 6 bases and J dropped 9; count of bases not matched to a gene: 4. Germline CDR1 and CDR2: LNHNV and YYDKDF (reference sequence). The source material was PBMCs, sampled around atezolizumab (anti-PD-L1) treatment. The chain couples TRBV15 to TRBJ2-7, with 11 bases matching TRBD1. This TCR was sampled from a man in his fifties or sixties with urothelial cancer. As DNA, the CDR3 is TGTGCCACCAGACGGACAGGGGGCGTGCAGTACTTC. Translation gives CATRRTGGVQYF.